The source of this T cell receptor (beta chain) is a study of T-cell memory formation after mild COVID-19. Points on this clonotype: The antigen is not known.

Each CDR3 protein is one row after TCRdb ran MiXCR on the 5' RACE reads. Seen here are under 450,000 distinct CDR3 sequences, approximately 22% observed once, and the top ten hold roughly a fifth. Germline CDR1 and CDR2: SGHRS and YFSETQ. The ends were cut back, 4 bases at V and 13 bases at J, with 18 bases in the middle. The CDR3 sequence is 13 residues long. The study's findings and limits: While clones contracting from day 15 to 85 were balanced between CD4 and CD8, later expanders leaned CD4+. Several responding clones turned up in pre-infection memory, indicating that cross-reactive memory may have taken part.

The clonotype comes from a man aged 18 to 30 who had mild COVID-19 (a few samples of this study predate the infection). Cell type and time point are not known. This rearrangement joins TRBV5-1 to TRBJ2-1, with no clear D. Sequencing was done on a sample of PBMCs or a T cell subset sorted from them (not recorded which). The CDR3 spells CASSPRKVETQFF. The CDR3 DNA sequence: TGCGCCAGCAGCCCGCGGAAAGTTGAGACCCAGTTCTTC.